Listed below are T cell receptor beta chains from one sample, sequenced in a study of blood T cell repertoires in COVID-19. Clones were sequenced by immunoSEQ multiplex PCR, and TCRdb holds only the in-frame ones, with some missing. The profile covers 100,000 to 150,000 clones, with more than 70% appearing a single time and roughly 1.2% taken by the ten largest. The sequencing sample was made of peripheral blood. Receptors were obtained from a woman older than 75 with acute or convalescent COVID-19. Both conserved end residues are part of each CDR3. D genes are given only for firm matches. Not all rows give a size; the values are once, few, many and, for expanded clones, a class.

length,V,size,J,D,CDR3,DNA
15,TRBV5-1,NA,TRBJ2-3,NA,CASSPTGSSTDTQYF,TGCGCCAGCAGTCCGACTGGGAGCAGCACAGATACGCAGTATTTT
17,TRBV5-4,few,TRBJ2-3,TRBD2,CASSLFLTSGLTDTQYF,TGTGCCAGCAGCTTGTTCCTTACTAGCGGTCTCACAGATACGCAGTATTTT
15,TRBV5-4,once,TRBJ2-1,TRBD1,CASRAGTGGYNEQFF,TGTGCCAGCAGAGCCGGGACAGGGGGCTACAATGAGCAGTTCTTC
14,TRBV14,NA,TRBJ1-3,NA,CASSSQGVGNTIYF,TGTGCCAGCAGCTCACAGGGTGTTGGAAACACCATATATTTT
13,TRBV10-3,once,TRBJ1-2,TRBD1,CATEDRGLYGYTF,TGTGCCACAGAGGACAGGGGACTCTATGGCTACACCTTC
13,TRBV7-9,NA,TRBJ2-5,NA,CASSLGSQETQYF,TGTGCCAGCAGCTTAGGCAGCCAAGAGACCCAGTACTTC
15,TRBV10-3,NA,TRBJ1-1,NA,CAISESPQQGMGAFF,TGTGCCATCAGTGAGTCACCCCAGCAGGGAATGGGAGCTTTCTTT
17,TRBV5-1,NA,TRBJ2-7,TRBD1,CASSPFTAGTGMYEQYF,TGCGCCAGCAGCCCATTTACCGCCGGGACAGGGATGTACGAGCAGTACTTC
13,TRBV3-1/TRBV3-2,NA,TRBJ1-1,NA,CASSRGQLLVSFF,TGTGCCAGCAGCCGCGGACAGTTATTGGTATCTTTCTTT
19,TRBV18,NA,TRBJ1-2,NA,CASSARQFSAALMEQGYTF,TGTGCCAGCTCAGCAAGACAGTTTTCCGCGGCCCTGATGGAACAGGGCTACACCTTC
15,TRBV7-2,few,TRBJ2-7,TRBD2,CASSVLAGSSYEQYF,TGTGCCAGCAGCGTACTAGCGGGGAGCTCCTACGAGCAGTACTTC
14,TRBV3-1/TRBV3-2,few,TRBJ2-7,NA,CASSQDDSADEQYF,TGTGCCAGCAGCCAAGATGACTCAGCGGACGAGCAGTACTTC
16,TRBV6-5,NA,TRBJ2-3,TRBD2,CASSYTGTSFTDTQYF,TGTGCCAGCAGTTATACCGGGACTAGCTTCACAGATACGCAGTATTTT
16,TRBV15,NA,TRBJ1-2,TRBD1,CATSRRQGHVNYGYTF,TGTGCCACCAGCAGGAGACAGGGGCACGTTAACTATGGCTACACCTTC
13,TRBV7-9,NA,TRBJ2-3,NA,CASSLIATDTQYF,TGTGCCAGCAGCTTAATTGCTACCGATACGCAGTATTTT
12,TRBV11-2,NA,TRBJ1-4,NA,CASSLSGEKLFF,TGTGCCAGCAGCTTATCGGGTGAAAAACTGTTTTTT
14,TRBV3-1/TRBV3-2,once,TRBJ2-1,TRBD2,CASSLSGGANEQFF,TGTGCCAGCAGCCTTAGCGGGGGGGCGAATGAGCAGTTCTTC
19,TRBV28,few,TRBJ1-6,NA,CASSLARQGRGYYNSPLHF,TGTGCCAGCAGTTTAGCTCGGCAGGGGAGAGGCTACTATAATTCACCCCTCCACTTT
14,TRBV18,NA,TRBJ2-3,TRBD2,CASSKTSGRDTQYF,TGTGCCAGCTCAAAGACTAGCGGGAGGGATACGCAGTATTTT
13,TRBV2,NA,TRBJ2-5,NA,CASSSNSEETQYF,TGTGCCAGCAGCTCGAATAGCGAGGAGACCCAGTACTTC
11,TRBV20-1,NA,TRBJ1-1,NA,CSAGGGVEAFF,TGCAGTGCGGGCGGGGGGGTCGAAGCTTTCTTT
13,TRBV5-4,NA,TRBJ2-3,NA,CASSRGGVDTQYF,TGTGCCAGCAGCCGAGGGGGGGTAGATACGCAGTATTTT
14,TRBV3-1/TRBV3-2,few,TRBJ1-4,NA,CASSQDNGGEKLFF,TGTGCCAGCAGCCAAGATAACGGAGGGGAAAAACTGTTTTTT
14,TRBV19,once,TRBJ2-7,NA,CASSPGTFSYEQYF,TGTGCCAGTAGTCCTGGGACATTCTCCTACGAGCAGTACTTC
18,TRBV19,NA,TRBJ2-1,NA,CASSNTRTAYRSYNEQFF,TGTGCCAGTAGTAACACACGGACAGCTTACCGCTCCTACAATGAGCAGTTCTTC
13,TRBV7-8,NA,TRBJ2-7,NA,CASSLPSAYEQYF,TGTGCCAGCAGCCTACCTAGCGCCTACGAGCAGTACTTC
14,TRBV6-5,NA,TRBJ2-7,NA,CASKPSPGVYEQYF,TGTGCCAGCAAACCGAGTCCGGGGGTTTACGAGCAGTACTTC
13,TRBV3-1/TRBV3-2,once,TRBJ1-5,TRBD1,CASSLQGAQPQHF,TGTGCCAGCAGCCTCCAGGGGGCTCAGCCCCAGCATTTT
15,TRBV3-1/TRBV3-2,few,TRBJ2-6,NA,CASSQRGSGANVLTF,TGTGCCAGCAGCCAAAGGGGATCTGGAGCCAACGTCCTGACTTTC
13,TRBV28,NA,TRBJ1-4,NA,CASRSGANEKLFF,TGTGCCAGCAGATCGGGGGCTAATGAAAAACTGTTTTTT
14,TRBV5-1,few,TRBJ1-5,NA,CASSLSGGGQPQHF,TGCGCCAGCAGCTTGTCCGGGGGAGGTCAGCCCCAGCATTTT
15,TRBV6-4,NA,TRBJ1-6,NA,CASSVGHLNNSPLHF,TGTGCCAGCAGCGTGGGACACTTAAATAATTCACCCCTCCACTTT
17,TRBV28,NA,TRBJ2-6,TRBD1,CAIGGRGRSSGANVLTF,TGTGCCATCGGGGGCAGGGGGCGTAGCTCTGGGGCCAACGTCCTGACTTTC
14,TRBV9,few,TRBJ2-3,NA,CASSETRRTDTQYF,TGTGCCAGCAGCGAGACTAGACGCACAGATACGCAGTATTTT
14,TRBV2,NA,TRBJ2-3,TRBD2,CASSELAGGVVQYF,TGTGCCAGCAGTGAACTAGCGGGGGGGGTGGTGCAGTATTTT
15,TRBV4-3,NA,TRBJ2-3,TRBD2,CASSQGTSGWDTQYF,TGCGCCAGCAGCCAAGGGACTAGCGGGTGGGATACGCAGTATTTT
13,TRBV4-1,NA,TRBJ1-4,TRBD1,CASSQASAGTVLF,TGCGCCAGCAGCCAAGCCTCGGCCGGGACAGTCCTTTTT
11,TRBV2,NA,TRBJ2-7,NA,CASNTGYEQYF,TGTGCCAGCAATACAGGCTACGAGCAGTACTTC
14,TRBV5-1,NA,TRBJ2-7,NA,CASSLQIGGYEQYF,TGCGCCAGCAGCTTACAAATCGGGGGCTACGAGCAGTACTTC
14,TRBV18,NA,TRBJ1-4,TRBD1,CASSRDSRNEKLFF,TGTGCCAGCTCGCGGGACAGCCGTAATGAAAAACTGTTTTTT
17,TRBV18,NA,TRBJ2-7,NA,CASSPRVRTESSTEQYF,TGTGCCAGCTCACCACGAGTGAGGACAGAATCGTCTACCGAGCAGTACTTC
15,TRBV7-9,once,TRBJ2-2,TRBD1,CASSLGAGGTGELFF,TGTGCCAGCAGCCTGGGGGCAGGGGGCACCGGGGAGCTGTTTTTT
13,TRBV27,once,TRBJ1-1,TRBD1,CASRGQRNTEAFF,TGTGCCAGCAGGGGACAGCGGAACACTGAAGCTTTCTTT
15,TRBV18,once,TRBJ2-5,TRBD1,CASSPATGGRETQYF,TGTGCCAGCTCACCGGCTACAGGGGGCAGGGAGACCCAGTACTTC
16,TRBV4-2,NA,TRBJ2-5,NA,CASSPGGRGMTETQYF,TGTGCCAGCAGCCCCGGGGGGCGGGGGATGACTGAGACCCAGTACTTC
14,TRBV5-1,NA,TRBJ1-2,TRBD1,CASSPGTGGLGYTF,TGCGCCAGCAGCCCCGGGACAGGGGGCCTCGGCTACACCTTC
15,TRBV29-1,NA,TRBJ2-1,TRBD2,CSAWGGKDSYNEQFF,TGCAGCGCATGGGGGGGTAAAGACTCCTACAATGAGCAGTTCTTC
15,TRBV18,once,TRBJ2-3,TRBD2,CASSPSGGNTDTQYF,TGTGCCAGCTCACCCAGCGGGGGGAACACAGATACGCAGTATTTT
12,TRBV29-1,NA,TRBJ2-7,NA,CSVQRGYYEQYF,TGCAGCGTTCAAAGGGGTTACTACGAGCAGTACTTC
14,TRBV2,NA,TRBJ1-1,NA,CASSEATGTTEAFF,TGTGCCAGCAGTGAAGCAACGGGGACAACTGAAGCTTTCTTT